This entry lists 13 T cell receptor beta chains sequenced from one sample in a study of cytomegalovirus exposure and HLA in healthy donors. Primers: 60 Vbeta forward and 13 Jbeta reverse. Measured with immunoSEQ multiplex PCR; TCRdb has only the in-frame clones, and not every one. The sample holds some 76,000 clones, about 66% seen once. Input material: PBMCs. The receptors were sampled from a man aged 60-69 years in good health and CMV-seropositive.

CDR3 DNA: TGTGCCAGCAGGGGACAGGGATCTGGAAACACCATATATTTT. Protein sequence: CASRGQGSGNTIYF. This chain connects TRBV28 to TRBJ1-3; 9 positions match TRBD1. The V segment lost 6 bases and the J segment 1 base; nucleotides outside the gene matches: 1. Germline V gene data show CDR1 as MDHEN and CDR2 as SYDVKM. This CDR3 region has 14 residues.

The chain uses TRBV9 and TRBJ2-1; a possible D gene is TRBD2 (7 bases). The CDR3 runs 14 residues. The germline V and J ends were trimmed by 0 bases and 12 bases, with 16 bases remaining between them. Germline-derived CDR1 and CDR2 are SGDLS and YYNGEE. The CDR3 DNA follows: TGTGCCAGCAGCGTAGGACTTGTGAGGGGGGGGCAGTTCTTC. This gives the protein CASSVGLVRGGQFF.

This clone was picked up one time. The chain couples TRBV27 to TRBJ2-5, with no clear D. The CDR3 runs to 13 residues. V was cut by 6 bases and J by 5 bases, with 13 bases left in between. CDR1 is MNHEY, CDR2 SMNVEV, per germline (reference sequence). DNA for the CDR3: TGTGCCAGCAGCTCGGAGAGGCTGGAGACCCAGTACTTC. Protein: CASSSERLETQYF.

Of note for this clone: Mismatch with germline at one junction end may stem from a read error. The genes are TRBV4-1 and TRBJ1-2; possible D gene TRBD1, 5 bases. Per the germline V gene, CDR1 is MGHRA and CDR2 is YSYEKL. This CDR3 spans 15 amino acids. CDR3 coding DNA: TGTGCCAGCAGCCAAGCCACAGGAATGCAAGATGGCTACACCTTC. Amino acid sequence: CASSQATGMQDGYTF.

The gene calls are TRBV30 and TRBJ2-7, with 7 nucleotides matching TRBD2. The CDR3 totals 14 residues. The junction had 14 bases not matched to a gene; V was cut back by 3 bases and J by 9 bases. Germline-derived CDR1 and CDR2 are GTSNPN and SVGIG (reference sequence). The CDR3 sequence is CAWSTQRGLSMQYF. CDR3 DNA: TGTGCCTGGAGCACGCAGCGGGGCCTTAGCATGCAGTACTTC.

This chain joins TRBV5-6 and TRBJ1-5, with D unclear. Germline-derived CDR1 and CDR2 are SGHDT and YYEEEE. CDR3 size: 13 residues. V gave up 0 bases and J gave up 13 bases, with 14 bases separating them. CDR3 amino acids: CASSLGTVSYQHF. In nucleotides, the CDR3 is TGTGCCAGCAGCTTGGGTACAGTTAGTTATCAGCATTTT.

This sequence joins TRBV21-1 and TRBJ2-5; the table's D call, TRBD2, has no DNA check behind it. TRBV21-1 is recorded as a pseudogene. This CDR3 is built from 16 residues. CDR3 amino acids: CASSKGTGGPWPTQYF. CDR3 sequence (DNA): TGTGCCAGCAGCAAAGGTACGGGGGGGCCATGGCCGACCCAGTACTTC.

This chain joins TRBV29-1 and TRBJ2-7, with D maybe TRBD2 (7 bases). CDR1 is SQVTM and CDR2 is ANQGSEA in the germline V gene. This CDR3 has 15 amino acids. The ends were cut back, 5 bases at V and 3 bases at J, with 20 bases in the middle. This chain's CDR3 is CSVSPGTGGGYEQYF. CDR3 nucleotides: TGCAGCGTTTCTCCCGGGACGGGGGGCGGCTACGAGCAGTACTTC.

The V call is TRBV28, the J call TRBJ2-7, with 10 nucleotides matching TRBD1. V gave up 10 bases and J gave up 1 base; unmatched junction bases: 7. Germline V gene sequence: CDR1 MDHEN, CDR2 SYDVKM. This CDR3 region has 14 residues. The DNA for the CDR3 is TGTGCCACCTCCGGGACAGGGGCTTCCTACGAGCAGTACTTC. It is translated as CATSGTGASYEQYF.

The rearrangement links TRBV7-2 to TRBJ2-1, with 7 bases matching TRBD2. The CDR3 is 18 residues long. Germline V CDR1 and CDR2: SGHTA, FQGNSA. V shed 3 bases, J shed 4 bases, and the junction held 15 bases outside the gene matches. The CDR3, as DNA: TGTGCCAGCAGCTTTAATGGTCGGGCGCTAGCGGAGTACAATGAGCAGTTCTTC. Translating gives CASSFNGRALAEYNEQFF.

As concerns this clone: An end of the junction differs from the germline gene, which may be a read error. The chain links TRBV7-9 to TRBJ1-6; 7 bases are shared with TRBD1. Germline V gives CDR1 SEHNR, CDR2 FQNEAQ (reference sequence). CDR3 length equals 15 residues. The CDR3 loop reads CSSSFRDSLNSPLHF. The DNA for the CDR3 is TGTTCCAGCAGCTTTAGGGACAGTCTTAATTCACCCCTCCACTTT.

This sequence joins TRBV28 and TRBJ1-2, with D uncertain. The V gene lost 2 bases and the J gene lost 0 bases, with 10 bases spanning the gap. Per the germline V gene, CDR1 is MDHEN and CDR2 is SYDVKM. This CDR3 region has 15 residues. The CDR3 region is CASSLVQTTNYGYTF. The CDR3 bases are TGTGCCAGCAGTTTAGTACAGACGACTAACTATGGCTACACCTTC.

The chain links TRBV28 to TRBJ2-3; D may be TRBD1 (7 bases). This CDR3 spans 15 amino acids. CDR1 and CDR2 (germline): MDHEN, SYDVKM. V was pared by 3 bases and J by 5 bases, with 15 bases between. The CDR3 DNA is TGTGCCAGCAGTTTTCAGGGGGGAGAGTTAGATACGCAGTATTTT. Its translation is CASSFQGGELDTQYF.